This T cell receptor beta chain stems from a study of T cell repertoires in cytomegalovirus infection. Whole-study context: As its CMV epitopes, the study selected recently identified HLA-C-restricted and well-studied HLA-B-restricted targets. It was the public TCR beta signatures that indicated both CMV infection and matching HLA type. Study-level results: CMV-specific HLA-C-restricted TCR beta clonotypes dominated the ex vivo response.

V dropped 4 bases and J dropped 6; count of bases not matched to a gene: 8. CDR1 is SGHVS and CDR2 is FQNEAQ in the germline V gene. This CDR3 is built from 16 residues. In regard to this clonotype: Its specificity is not known.

TCRdb redid the calling of the reads with MiXCR, one entry per CDR3 protein. The sample yields a few hundred thousand distinct CDR3 sequences, roughly 43% seen once. This sample comprised cultured PBMCs, obtained from culture after CMV antigen stimulation. V gene TRBV7-8 combines with J gene TRBJ1-6, with 8 bases identical to TRBD1. The sequence came from a human donor in good health (CMV status not recorded). Some clones in this sample may be carry-over from other donors' samples. DNA of the CDR3: TGTGCCAGCAGCTCCCCAGGGGGCGCGGGTAATTCACCCCTCCACTTT. Encoded protein: CASSSPGGAGNSPLHF.